This T cell receptor (beta chain) derives from a study of T cell responses to AZD1222 COVID-19 vaccine listed by TCRdb under 2021. In terms of the full investigation: AZD1222 recipients given second doses at about 4 weeks or at about 12 weeks were pooled, since spike-specific TCR depth and breadth were not found to differ between the two schedules. A total of 233 trial participants underwent TCR sequencing, of whom about 200 had received two doses of AZD1222 and roughly 26 had received two doses of the MenACWY control vaccine. Trial participants were enrolled by age into 18-55, 56-69 and 70-plus year subgroups, with roughly 160, 29 and 62 TCR-sequenced participants respectively. Broader findings and caveats from the paper: Participants were mostly white British, with more females than males. The authors suggested clonal diversity may have been underestimated. The vaccine-associated CD4 TCRs covered the entire spike protein, and the dominant responses fell in regions 160-218 and 743-854. Epitopes outside the regions mutated in the B.1.351 and B.1.1.7 variants were reportedly recognized by nearly half of the unique spike-specific TCRs. The 56-69-year group was small, and its depth increase did not reach significance, likely because of low power. Only a handful of AZD1222 recipients were SARS-CoV-2 seropositive at baseline, limiting conclusions about previously exposed vaccinees. No day 14 peak-response samples were available, so repertoires were characterized only after the peak T cell response. Spike-specific TCR breadth and depth rose significantly after two AZD1222 doses compared with day 0 and with MenACWY recipients.

Worth noting for this clone: Its cognate antigen has yet to be identified. Base qualities are not provided; no much larger clone lies one nucleotide away.

The CDR3 regions of human TCRbeta chains were analyzed by immunosequencing. In the original analysis: TCRs in the repertoires were compared against a reference library of SARS-CoV-2-specific TCRs that had been generated with the MIRA antigen-specificity platform. Breadth was defined as the fraction of unique TCRs that were SARS-CoV-2-associated, and depth was defined as the fraction of total T cells that were SARS-CoV-2-associated. Each spike-specific TCR was assigned to its reactive spike region and to a CD4 or CD8 class using the MIRA data. Log10-transformed breadth and depth values were compared by one-way ANOVA with Sidak's multiple comparisons tests. TCRdb limited this immuneACCESS table to in-frame rearrangements with V and J called. A share of clones is missing; checked studies link under half to unresolved V genes, and the rest is unexplained. D and trimming come from the DNA, and the V and J calls and clone size come from that table. Recorded for this sample are under 130,000 clones; less than 95% of them occurred a single time. The ten largest clones add up to 4.5% to 5.5% of the sample.

Sample time point, as interpreted from the label and publication: baseline before first vaccination. Vaccinee samples were obtained from the UK trials COV001 and COV002, which included a single-blind randomized controlled phase 2/3 trial of AZD1222 (ChAdOx1 nCoV-19) in healthy adults. For TCRbeta chain sequencing, PBMC samples were collected from trial participants at day 0 and at day 28 after the second dose. V loses 2 bases of germline sequence and J loses 1 base, and the interval between the two ends is 10 bases. CDR1 and CDR2, looked up from the germline V gene (reference sequence), are GTSNPN and SVGIG. Taken from cysteine to phenylalanine, the CDR3 has 14 residues. The retained sequence is limited to the CDR3, 42 bases, with the frame set at the first base.

This clonotype was sampled from an adult in good health. Here the chain combines TRBV30 and TRBJ2-3, with TRBD2 as a weak D call on 5 bases. Sequenced here: peripheral blood, sampled on day 0 of AZD1222 vaccination. The DNA is TGTGCCTGGAGTCAAAACGGGGGCACAGATACGCAGTATTTT. Its product reads: CAWSQNGGTDTQYF.